These T cell receptor beta chains were read from a single sample in a study of blood T cell repertoires in COVID-19. The method was immunoSEQ multiplex PCR; TCRdb's version includes in-frame clones alone and lacks a portion of them. The sample lists tens of thousands of clones, 90% to 95% occurring once. Input material: peripheral blood. The receptors come from a man aged 50-59 years with active COVID-19. CDR3s include the opening cysteine and the closing phenylalanine or tryptophan. A D gene is named only where the DNA matches it firmly. The size entry is marked missing in some rows and otherwise reads once, few, many or a size class.

abundance,d_gene,v_gene,j_gene,CDR3nt,CDR3aa
NA,TRBD1,TRBV4-3,TRBJ1-1,TGCGCCAGCAGCCCGTCAGGGGGCGAGGGGGGCAACACTGAAGCTTTCTTT,CASSPSGGEGGNTEAFF
NA,TRBD2,TRBV5-1,TRBJ2-1,TGCGCCAGCAGCTTGGTGTCGGGGGGGAATTACAATGAGCAGTTCTTC,CASSLVSGGNYNEQFF
NA,NA,TRBV2,TRBJ1-5,TGTGCCAGCAGGATAGGGGTTAGCAATCAGCCCCAGCATTTT,CASRIGVSNQPQHF
NA,TRBD2,TRBV28,TRBJ2-3,TGTGCCAGCCGCAAGGGGCTAGCGGGGGCGGCGGCGGCGCAGTATTTT,CASRKGLAGAAAAQYF
NA,NA,TRBV6-5,TRBJ2-2,TGTGCCAGCAGTTCGGGAACCGGGGAGCTGTTTTTT,CASSSGTGELFF
few,TRBD1,TRBV5-1,TRBJ1-6,TGCGCCAGCAGCTCGACAGGGGTTGGTTCACCCCTCCACTTT,CASSSTGVGSPLHF
NA,TRBD2,TRBV5-1,TRBJ2-1,TGCGCCAGCACCCAGACTAGCGGGCCTTACAATGAGCAGTTCTTC,CASTQTSGPYNEQFF
NA,NA,TRBV4-3,TRBJ1-2,TGCGCCAGCAGCCAAGATCGACAGTCCTATGGCTACACCTTC,CASSQDRQSYGYTF
few,TRBD1,TRBV6-5,TRBJ1-6,TGTGCCAGCTGGGGAAGGGGGCGAGGTTCACCCCTCCACTTT,CASWGRGRGSPLHF
once,TRBD2,TRBV4-2,TRBJ2-3,TGTGCCAGCAGCCAAGATCGGGCACTAGCGGCTTATACGCAGTATTTT,CASSQDRALAAYTQYF
NA,NA,TRBV6-5,TRBJ1-1,TGTGCCAGCAGCGAGAGGGTAGGAGTCACTGAAGCTTTCTTT,CASSERVGVTEAFF
NA,TRBD1,TRBV5-1,TRBJ2-2,TGCGCCAGCAGCTTGGTACAGGGGGCTGTCGGGGAGCTGTTTTTT,CASSLVQGAVGELFF
once,TRBD2,TRBV6-2/TRBV6-3,TRBJ2-7,TGTGCCAGCAGTTACCAGCGGGGGATGTCCTACGAGCAGTACTTC,CASSYQRGMSYEQYF
NA,NA,TRBV6-2/TRBV6-3,TRBJ1-5,TGTGCCAGCAGTTCGGGAGGGGGTCAGCCCCAGCATTTT,CASSSGGGQPQHF
NA,NA,TRBV28,TRBJ2-2,TGTGCCAGTTCGCTAGTAGTCGGGGAGCTGTTTTTT,CASSLVVGELFF
NA,TRBD1,TRBV9,TRBJ2-7,TGTGCCAGCAGCATCGGGACAGGAGCGAGCTCCTACGAGCAGTACTTC,CASSIGTGASSYEQYF
NA,NA,TRBV18,TRBJ2-2,TGTGCCAGCTCACCACCGACAGGAAACGCGAACACCGGGGAGCTGTTTTTT,CASSPPTGNANTGELFF
NA,NA,TRBV7-8,TRBJ1-2,TGTGCCAGCAGCCTCCAATGGGACAATTTAAACTATGGCTACACCTTC,CASSLQWDNLNYGYTF
NA,TRBD1,TRBV4-3,TRBJ1-2,TGCGCCAGCAGCCAAAGACAACAGGGGATCGACGCAAACTATGGCTACACCTTC,CASSQRQQGIDANYGYTF
NA,NA,TRBV6-6,TRBJ1-1,TGTGCCAGCAGTTACCCCCAGGGGCTCACTGAAGCTTTCTTT,CASSYPQGLTEAFF
NA,NA,TRBV28,TRBJ1-5,TGTGCCAGCAGTTGGCAGGATCAGCCCCAGCATTTT,CASSWQDQPQHF
NA,NA,TRBV15,TRBJ2-1,TGTGCCACCAGCAGGAAAACCCATAGGTGGGAGAGCTCCTACAATGAGCAGTTCTTC,CATSRKTHRWESSYNEQFF
once,TRBD2,TRBV6-4,TRBJ2-3,TGTGCCAGCAGTGAGAAAACTAGCGGGGGATATACGCAGTATTTT,CASSEKTSGGYTQYF
NA,NA,TRBV18,TRBJ1-5,TGTGCCAGCTCACGAGGGGGTAGTCAGCCCCAGCATTTT,CASSRGGSQPQHF
NA,TRBD1,TRBV28,TRBJ2-2,TGTGCCAGCAGTCCGGACAGGGGTCCATCCGGGGAGCTGTTTTTT,CASSPDRGPSGELFF
NA,TRBD2,TRBV5-1,TRBJ2-1,TGCGCCAGCAGCTTGGAAAGCGGGAGGGCCAATGAGCAGTTCTTC,CASSLESGRANEQFF
NA,NA,TRBV14,TRBJ2-3,TGTGCCAGCAGCCAAACTAATACGCAGTATTTT,CASSQTNTQYF
NA,TRBD1,TRBV19,TRBJ2-7,TGTGCCAGTAGTCCCCCCGGGACAGGGTTCAACGAGCAGTACTTC,CASSPPGTGFNEQYF
NA,NA,TRBV18,TRBJ2-2,TGTGCCACCAGTACAGGGATCGCTAGTGAAACCGGGGAGCTGTTTTTT,CATSTGIASETGELFF
few,TRBD2,TRBV3-1/TRBV3-2,TRBJ2-3,TGTGCCAGCAGCCAGCGGGGAGGGTCAGATACGCAGTATTTT,CASSQRGGSDTQYF
NA,TRBD1,TRBV2,TRBJ2-5,TGTGCCAGCAGTCGGACAGGGGTTTTTATCCACCAAGAGACCCAGTACTTC,CASSRTGVFIHQETQYF
NA,NA,TRBV28,TRBJ2-5,TGTGCCAGCAGCCCCCCTGGTCCCGGGAACAAACAAGAGACCCAGTACTTC,CASSPPGPGNKQETQYF
NA,TRBD2,TRBV9,TRBJ2-3,TGTGCCAGCAGCGTAGGGACTAGCGGGGGGTTTCATACGCAGTATTTT,CASSVGTSGGFHTQYF
NA,NA,TRBV11-3,TRBJ2-3,TGTGCCAGCAGCTTATTTGGCGATACGCAGTATTTT,CASSLFGDTQYF
NA,TRBD2,TRBV12-5,TRBJ2-2,TGTGCTAGTGGCCCACGACTAGCGGGAGTCCCCGGGGAGCTGTTTTTT,CASGPRLAGVPGELFF
NA,TRBD1,TRBV28,TRBJ2-4,TGTGCCACGATGACAGGGGGCGTCGGCAAAAACATTCAGTACTTC,CATMTGGVGKNIQYF
NA,NA,TRBV14,TRBJ2-1,TGTGCCAGCAGCCGTGGTGCGGCCGGTGAGCAGTTCTTC,CASSRGAAGEQFF
NA,TRBD2,TRBV30,TRBJ2-5,TGTGCCTGGAGTGGTGTACTAGCGGGTCAAGAGACCCAGTACTTC,CAWSGVLAGQETQYF
NA,TRBD1,TRBV28,TRBJ2-2,TGTGCCAGCAGTTCGGGACAGATTAACACCGGGGAGCTGTTTTTT,CASSSGQINTGELFF
NA,NA,TRBV6-2/TRBV6-3,TRBJ1-2,TGTGCCAGCAGTTACTCCACAGGGTGGTATGGCTACACCTTC,CASSYSTGWYGYTF
NA,NA,TRBV7-9,TRBJ1-1,TGTGCCAGCAGCCCGATGGCAGGCCTAATGAACACTGAAGCTTTCTTT,CASSPMAGLMNTEAFF
NA,NA,TRBV7-9,TRBJ2-4,TGTGCCAGCAGCCAGGGGCCCCTAACGGGGGGCAAAAACATTCAGTACTTC,CASSQGPLTGGKNIQYF
NA,TRBD1,TRBV6-2/TRBV6-3,TRBJ2-6,TGTGCCAGCAGTTCCACAGGGGATGGGGCCAACGTCCTGACTTTC,CASSSTGDGANVLTF
NA,TRBD1,TRBV19,TRBJ2-5,TGTGCCAGTAGTATAGCCTCAGGGGGCTTGGAGACCCAGTACTTC,CASSIASGGLETQYF
NA,NA,TRBV7-8,TRBJ2-7,TGTGCCAGCAGCCTAGTAGGGGGCTACGAGCAGTACTTC,CASSLVGGYEQYF